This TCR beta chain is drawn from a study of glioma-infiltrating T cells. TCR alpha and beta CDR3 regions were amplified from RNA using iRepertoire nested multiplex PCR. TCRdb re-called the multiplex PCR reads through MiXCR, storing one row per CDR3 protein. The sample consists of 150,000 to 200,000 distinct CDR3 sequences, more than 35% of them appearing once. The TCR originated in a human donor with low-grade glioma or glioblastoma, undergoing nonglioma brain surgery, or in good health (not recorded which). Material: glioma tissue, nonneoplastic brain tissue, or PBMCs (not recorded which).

The CDR3 here is CASTKSRGTEAFF. Written as DNA, the CDR3 is TGTGCCAGCACGAAGTCCCGTGGGACTGAAGCTTTCTTT. V gene TRBV6-1 combines with J gene TRBJ1-1, with D unclear. V shed 7 bases and J shed 5 bases, with 14 bases lying between them. Germline lookup yields CDR1 MNHNS and CDR2 SASEGT. The length of the CDR3 is 13 residues.